This T cell receptor beta chain emerged from a study of blood T cell repertoires in COVID-19. Assay used: immunoSEQ multiplex PCR; TCRdb lists only in-frame clones, some missing. The top ten clones hold approximately 6.5% of a sample with roughly 160,000 clones, roughly 87% of them seen once. Germline CDR1 reads LNHDA; CDR2 reads SQIVND (reference sequence). V dropped 4 bases and J dropped 7; count of bases not matched to a gene: 7. The CDR3 has 14 amino acids. The sequence was obtained from a woman aged 45 to 65 who had recovered from COVID-19. Material: PBMCs or T cells enriched from blood (not recorded which). The chain combines TRBV19 with TRBJ1-2; 9 bases line up with TRBD1. In DNA, the CDR3 is TGTGCCAGTAGTACCTTGGGACAGGGCGTTGGCTACACCTTC. As protein: CASSTLGQGVGYTF.